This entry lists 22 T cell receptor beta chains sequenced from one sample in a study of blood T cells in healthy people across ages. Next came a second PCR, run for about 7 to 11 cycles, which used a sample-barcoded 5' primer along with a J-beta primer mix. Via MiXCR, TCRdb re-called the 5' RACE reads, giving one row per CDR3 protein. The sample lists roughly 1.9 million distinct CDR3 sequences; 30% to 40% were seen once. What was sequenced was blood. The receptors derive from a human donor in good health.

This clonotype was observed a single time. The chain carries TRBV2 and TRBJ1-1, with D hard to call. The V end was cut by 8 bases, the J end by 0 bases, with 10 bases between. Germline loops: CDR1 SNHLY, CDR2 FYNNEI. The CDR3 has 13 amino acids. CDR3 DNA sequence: TGTGCCAGCCAGACCGACATGAACACTGAAGCTTTCTTT. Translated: CASQTDMNTEAFF.

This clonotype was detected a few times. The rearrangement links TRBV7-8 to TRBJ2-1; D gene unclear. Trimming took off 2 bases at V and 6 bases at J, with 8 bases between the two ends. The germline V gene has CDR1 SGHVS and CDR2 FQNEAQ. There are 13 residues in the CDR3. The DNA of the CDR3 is TGTGCCAGCAGCTTACTTAGCAGCAATGAGCAGTTCTTC. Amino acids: CASSLLSSNEQFF. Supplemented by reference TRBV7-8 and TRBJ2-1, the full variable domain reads GAGVSQSPRYKVAKRGQDVALRCDPISGHVSLFWYQQALGQGPEFLTYFQNEAQLDKSGLPSDRFFAERPEGSVSTLKIQRTQQEDSAVYLCASSLLSSNEQFFGPGTRLTVL.

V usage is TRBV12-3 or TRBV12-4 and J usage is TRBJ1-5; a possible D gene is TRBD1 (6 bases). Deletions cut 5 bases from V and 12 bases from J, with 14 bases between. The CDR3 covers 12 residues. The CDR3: CASSRGGGSQHF. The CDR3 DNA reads TGTGCCAGCAGTCGAGGAGGGGGAAGCCAGCATTTT.

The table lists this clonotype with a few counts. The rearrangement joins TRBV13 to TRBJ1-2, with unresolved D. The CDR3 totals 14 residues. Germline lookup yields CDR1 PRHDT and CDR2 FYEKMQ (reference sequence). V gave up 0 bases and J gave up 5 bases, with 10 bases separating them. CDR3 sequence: CASSLGPSLYGYTF. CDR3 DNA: TGTGCCAGCAGCTTAGGACCAAGCCTATATGGCTACACCTTC.

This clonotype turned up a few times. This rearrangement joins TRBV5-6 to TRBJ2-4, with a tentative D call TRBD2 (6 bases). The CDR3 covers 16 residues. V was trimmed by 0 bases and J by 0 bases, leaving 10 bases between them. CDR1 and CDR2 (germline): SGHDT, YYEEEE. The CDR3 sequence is CASSLVREVAKNIQYF. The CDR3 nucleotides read TGTGCCAGCAGCTTGGTCAGGGAGGTAGCCAAAAACATTCAGTACTTC. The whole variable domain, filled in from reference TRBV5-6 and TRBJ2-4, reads DAGVTQSPTHLIKTRGQQVTLRCSPKSGHDTVSWYQQALGQGPQFIFQYYEEEERQRGNFPDRFSGHQFPNYSSELNVNALLLGDSALYLCASSLVREVAKNIQYFGAGTRLSVL.

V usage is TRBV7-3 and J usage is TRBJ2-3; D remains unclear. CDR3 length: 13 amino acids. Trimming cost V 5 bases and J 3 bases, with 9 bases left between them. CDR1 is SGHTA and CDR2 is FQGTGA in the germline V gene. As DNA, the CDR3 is TGTGCCAGCAGCACCTCTATTACAGATACGCAGTATTTT. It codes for CASSTSITDTQYF.

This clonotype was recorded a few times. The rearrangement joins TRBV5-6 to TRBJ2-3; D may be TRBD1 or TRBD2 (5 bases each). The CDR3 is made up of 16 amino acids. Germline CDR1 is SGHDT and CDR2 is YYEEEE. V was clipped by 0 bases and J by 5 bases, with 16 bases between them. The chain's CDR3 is CASSLGGTLLEDTQYF. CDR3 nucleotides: TGTGCCAGCAGCTTGGGAGGGACGCTCCTAGAAGATACGCAGTATTTT.

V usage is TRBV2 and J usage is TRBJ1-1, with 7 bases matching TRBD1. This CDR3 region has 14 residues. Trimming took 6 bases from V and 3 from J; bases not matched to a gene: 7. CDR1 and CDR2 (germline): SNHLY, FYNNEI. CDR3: CASSQQGMYTEAFF. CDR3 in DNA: TGTGCCAGCAGCCAACAGGGGATGTACACTGAAGCTTTCTTT.

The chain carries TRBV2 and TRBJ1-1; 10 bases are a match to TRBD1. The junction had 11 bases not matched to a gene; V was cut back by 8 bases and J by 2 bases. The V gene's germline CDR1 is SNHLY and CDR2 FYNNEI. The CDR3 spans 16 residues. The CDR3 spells CASGTGVVSGNTEAFF. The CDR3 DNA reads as TGTGCCAGCGGGACAGGGGTCGTATCGGGAAACACTGAAGCTTTCTTT.

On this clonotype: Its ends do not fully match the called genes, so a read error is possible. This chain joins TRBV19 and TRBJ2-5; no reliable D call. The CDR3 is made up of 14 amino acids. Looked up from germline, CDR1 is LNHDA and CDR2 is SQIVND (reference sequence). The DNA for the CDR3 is TGCGCCAGTAACTCTCAAGTGGCAGAACAGACCCAGTACTTC. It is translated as CASNSQVAEQTQYF.

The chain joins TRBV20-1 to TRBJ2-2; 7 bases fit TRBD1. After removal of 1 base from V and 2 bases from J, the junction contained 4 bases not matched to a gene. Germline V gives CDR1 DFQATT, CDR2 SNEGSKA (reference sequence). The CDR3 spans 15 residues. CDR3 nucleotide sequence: TGCAGTGCTAGAGGGGACAGCCTAAACACCGGGGAGCTGTTTTTT. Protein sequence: CSARGDSLNTGELFF.

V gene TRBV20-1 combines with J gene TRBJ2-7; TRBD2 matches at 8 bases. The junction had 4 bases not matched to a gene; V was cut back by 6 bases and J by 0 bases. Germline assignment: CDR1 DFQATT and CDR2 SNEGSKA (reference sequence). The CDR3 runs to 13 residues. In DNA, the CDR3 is TGCAGTGCCCTTAGCGGGGTCTCCTACGAGCAGTACTTC. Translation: CSALSGVSYEQYF.

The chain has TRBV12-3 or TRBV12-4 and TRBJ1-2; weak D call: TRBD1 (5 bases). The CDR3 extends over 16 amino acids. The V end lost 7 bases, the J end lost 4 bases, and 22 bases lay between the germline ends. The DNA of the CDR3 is TGTGCCAGCAATTACGGGGCCCGGGGCAGGGTCTATGGCTACACCTTC. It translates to CASNYGARGRVYGYTF.

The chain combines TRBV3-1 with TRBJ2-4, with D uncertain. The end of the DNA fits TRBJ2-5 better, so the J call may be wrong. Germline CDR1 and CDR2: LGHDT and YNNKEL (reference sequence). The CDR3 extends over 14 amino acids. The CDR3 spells CASSRMVGRETQYF. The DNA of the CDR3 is TGTGCCAGCAGCCGAATGGTTGGTAGGGAGACCCAGTACTTC.

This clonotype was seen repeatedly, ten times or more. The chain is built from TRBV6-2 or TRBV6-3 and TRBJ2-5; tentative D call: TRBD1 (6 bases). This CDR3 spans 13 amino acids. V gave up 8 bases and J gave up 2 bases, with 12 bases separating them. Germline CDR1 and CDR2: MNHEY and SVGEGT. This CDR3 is CASGTPSQETQYF. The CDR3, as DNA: TGTGCCAGCGGGACACCTAGTCAAGAGACCCAGTACTTC.

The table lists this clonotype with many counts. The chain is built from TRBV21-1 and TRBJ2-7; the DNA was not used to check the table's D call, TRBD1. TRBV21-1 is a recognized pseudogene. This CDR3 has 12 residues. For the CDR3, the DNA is TGTGCCAGCAACTTACAGGGGAGGGGGCAGTACTTC. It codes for CASNLQGRGQYF.

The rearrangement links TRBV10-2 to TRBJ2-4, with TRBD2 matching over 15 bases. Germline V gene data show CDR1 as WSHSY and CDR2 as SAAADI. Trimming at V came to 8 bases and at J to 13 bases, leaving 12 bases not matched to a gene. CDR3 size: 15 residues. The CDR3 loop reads CASAGLAGGPYGQYF. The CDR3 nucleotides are TGCGCCAGCGCCGGACTAGCGGGGGGGCCGTACGGGCAGTACTTC.

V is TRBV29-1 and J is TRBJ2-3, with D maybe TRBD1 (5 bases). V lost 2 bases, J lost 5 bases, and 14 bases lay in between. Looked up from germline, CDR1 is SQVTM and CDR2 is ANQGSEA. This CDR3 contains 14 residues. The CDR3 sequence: CSVEFAEGVDTQYF. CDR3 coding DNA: TGCAGCGTTGAATTTGCGGAAGGGGTAGATACGCAGTATTTT.

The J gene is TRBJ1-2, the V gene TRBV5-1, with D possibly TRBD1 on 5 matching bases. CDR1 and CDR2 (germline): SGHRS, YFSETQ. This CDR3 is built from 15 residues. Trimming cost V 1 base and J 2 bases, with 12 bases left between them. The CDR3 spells CASSLSQVPNYGYTF. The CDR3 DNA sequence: TGCGCCAGCAGCTTGTCACAGGTGCCAAACTATGGCTACACCTTC.

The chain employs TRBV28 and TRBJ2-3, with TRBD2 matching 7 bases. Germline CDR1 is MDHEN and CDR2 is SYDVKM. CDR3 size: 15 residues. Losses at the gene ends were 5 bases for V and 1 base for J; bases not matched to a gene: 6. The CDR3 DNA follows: TGTGCCAGCAGTCAGGGAGGGACCCGCACAGATACGCAGTATTTT. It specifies CASSQGGTRTDTQYF.

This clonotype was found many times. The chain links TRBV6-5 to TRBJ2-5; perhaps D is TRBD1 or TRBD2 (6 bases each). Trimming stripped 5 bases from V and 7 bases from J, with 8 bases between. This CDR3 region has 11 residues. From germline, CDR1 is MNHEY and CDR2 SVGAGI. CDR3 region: CASSEGGTQYF. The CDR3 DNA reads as TGTGCCAGCAGTGAGGGGGGGACCCAGTACTTC.

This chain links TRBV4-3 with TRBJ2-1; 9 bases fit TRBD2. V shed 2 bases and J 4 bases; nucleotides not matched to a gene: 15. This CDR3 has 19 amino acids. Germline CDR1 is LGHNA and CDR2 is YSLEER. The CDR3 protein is CASSQPSTPRLAGYNEQFF. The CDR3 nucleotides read TGCGCCAGCAGCCAACCGTCAACCCCGAGGCTAGCGGGGTACAATGAGCAGTTCTTC.